Listed here are 17 T cell receptor beta chains from one sample, sequenced in a study of cytomegalovirus exposure and HLA in healthy donors. The PCR ran on 60 Vbeta and 13 Jbeta primers. The table came from immunoSEQ multiplex PCR; TCRdb's copy has only in-frame clones and leaves some out. The sample has 57,000 or so clones; about four fifths are singletons. Sample: PBMCs. These receptors originate from a man in his fifties in good health and CMV-seropositive.

The chain has TRBV6-5 and TRBJ1-5, with D possibly being TRBD1 (5 bases). The CDR3 contains 13 residues. The V gene lost 7 bases and the J gene lost 2 bases, with 9 bases spanning the gap. Per the germline V gene, CDR1 is MNHEY and CDR2 is SVGAGI. The CDR3 protein is CASNWGGNQPQHF. CDR3 sequence (DNA): TGTGCCAGCAATTGGGGGGGCAATCAGCCCCAGCATTTT.

The chain couples TRBV5-4 to TRBJ1-3, with TRBD1 as a possible D gene (5 bases). This CDR3 has 14 amino acids. CDR1 is SGHNT and CDR2 is YYREEE in the germline V gene (reference sequence). V was pared by 1 base and J by 2 bases, with 7 bases between. The CDR3 loop reads CASSLPGTGNTIYF. The CDR3 nucleotides are TGTGCCAGCAGCTTGCCAGGGACTGGAAACACCATATATTTT. The entire variable domain, with the rest obtained from reference TRBV5-4 and TRBJ1-3, is as follows: ETGVTQSPTHLIKTRGQQVTLRCSSQSGHNTVSWYQQALGQGPQFIFQYYREEENGRGNFPPRFSGLQFPNYSSELNVNALELDDSALYLCASSLPGTGNTIYFGEGSWLTVV.

The CDR3 here is CASTGTNPLGTQYF. For the CDR3, the DNA is TGTGCCAGCACGGGGACTAACCCTCTTGGGACCCAGTACTTC. The V gene is TRBV2, the J gene TRBJ2-5; 7 nucleotides align to TRBD2. The CDR3 length is 14 residues. Germline V CDR1 and CDR2: SNHLY, FYNNEI. V lost 7 bases and J lost 7; bases outside the gene matches: 12.

A few counts support this clone. The gene calls are TRBV5-1 and TRBJ2-7; TRBD1 matches 9 bases. The CDR3 is 14 residues long. The germline gives CDR1 SGHRS, CDR2 YFSETQ. The V gene end was trimmed by 3 bases and the J gene end by 4 bases; junction bases not matched to a gene: 5. CDR3 bases: TGCGCCAGCAGCTCGGACAGGGGTACTTACGAGCAGTACTTC. The encoded protein is CASSSDRGTYEQYF.

CDR3 amino acids: CASSLRGGGTEAFF. In DNA form, the CDR3 reads TGTGCCAGCAGCTTACGGGGGGGCGGTACTGAAGCTTTCTTT. The chain uses TRBV7-2 and TRBJ1-1; weak D call: TRBD1 (6 bases). V was clipped by 2 bases and J by 5 bases, with 12 bases between them. Germline CDR1 and CDR2: SGHTA and FQGNSA. CDR3 length: 14 residues.

This clone was detected only once. One end of the junction does not line up with germline, which may come from a read error. Other DNA sequences from this sample encode an identical CDR3 as well. The V and J genes are TRBV4-3 and TRBJ2-1; no clear D. This CDR3 has 17 amino acids. Germline V CDR1 and CDR2: LGHNA, YSLEER. CDR3 in amino acids: CASSQHIIALIYHEPFF. The CDR3 DNA reads TGCGCCAGCAGCCAACATATCATCGCACTCATCTACCATGAGCCGTTCTTC.

This clone was observed a handful of times. This sequence joins TRBV7-9 and TRBJ2-5, with a weak D call TRBD1 (6 bases). V lost 5 bases and J 4 bases, leaving 23 bases between the germline ends. The CDR3 consists of 17 residues. In germline, CDR1 is SEHNR, CDR2 FQNEAQ (reference sequence). CDR3 sequence (DNA): TGTGCCAGCAGCCCAAAGGCTTTCTTACAGGGCGCAGAGACCCAGTACTTC. Protein sequence: CASSPKAFLQGAETQYF.

The chain is built from TRBV30 and TRBJ1-6; TRBD1 matches 8 bases. The V segment lost 5 bases and the J segment 8 bases; nucleotides outside the gene matches: 8. There are 14 residues in the CDR3. Germline loops: CDR1 GTSNPN, CDR2 SVGIG (reference sequence). The CDR3 here is CAWDSGGKDSPLHF. CDR3 DNA sequence: TGTGCCTGGGACTCAGGGGGCAAAGATTCACCCCTCCACTTT. Filled out from reference TRBV30 and TRBJ1-6, the complete variable domain reads SQTIHQWPATLVQPVGSPLSLECTVEGTSNPNLYWYRQAAGRGLQLLFYSVGIGQISSEVPQNLSASRPQDRQFILSSKKLLLSDSGFYLCAWDSGGKDSPLHFGNGTRLTVT.

Of note for this clone: Germline is not matched at one junction end, which may reflect a read error. The chain couples TRBV7-2 to TRBJ2-5, with D maybe TRBD2 (6 bases). Germline-derived CDR1 and CDR2 are SGHTA and FQGNSA. The CDR3 has 13 amino acids. CDR3 nucleotides: TGTGCCGGCAGCTTAGAGGGATGGGGGACTCAGTACTTC. Translating gives CAGSLEGWGTQYF.

The chain is built from TRBV11-2 and TRBJ2-7; TRBD2 agrees at 9 bases. Trimming cost V 6 bases and J 1 base; bases outside gene matches: 7. Per germline, CDR1 SGHAT and CDR2 FQNNGV. The length of the CDR3 is 15 residues. DNA of the CDR3: TGTGCCAGCAGAAGCGGCGGGAGGGCTTCCTACGAGCAGTACTTC. Residues: CASRSGGRASYEQYF.

The V call is TRBV29-1, the J call TRBJ2-5; 7 bases are shared with TRBD1. V lost 4 bases and J lost 3; bases outside the gene matches: 8. This CDR3 is built from 14 residues. Germline values: CDR1 SQVTM, CDR2 ANQGSEA. CDR3 sequence (DNA): TGCAGCGTTGGGGGGACAGTAAGGGAAGAGACCCAGTACTTC. Its translation: CSVGGTVREETQYF. The full variable domain, with the rest looked up from reference TRBV29-1 and TRBJ2-5, is SAVISQKPSRDICQRGTSLTIQCQVDSQVTMMFWYRQQPGQSLTLIATANQGSEATYESGFVIDKFPISRPNLTFSTLTVSNMSPEDSSIYLCSVGGTVREETQYFGPGTRLLVL.

This clone was detected a few times. The rearrangement links TRBV6-5 to TRBJ2-7; the D gene is possibly TRBD2 (5 bases). The CDR3 has 15 amino acids. Germline CDR1 and CDR2: MNHEY and SVGAGI. V gave up 4 bases and J gave up 0 bases, with 13 bases separating them. CDR3: CASSSGGATSYEQYF. CDR3 sequence (DNA): TGTGCCAGCAGTTCTGGAGGTGCAACCTCCTACGAGCAGTACTTC.

This clone was seen only a few times. For the CDR3, the DNA is TGTGCCAGCTCCTCTCCCTCTAGCGGGATTAATGAGCAGTTCTTC. Translated: CASSSPSSGINEQFF. V gene TRBV5-4 combines with J gene TRBJ2-1; 9 bases are shared with TRBD2. This CDR3 has 15 amino acids. With V trimmed by 7 bases and J by 7 bases, 12 bases remained unmatched. Germline CDR1 and CDR2: SGHNT and YYREEE (reference sequence).

This rearrangement joins TRBV6-5 to TRBJ2-7; possibly TRBD1 for D (6 bases). CDR3 length equals 12 residues. Trimming took off 10 bases at V and 1 base at J, with 11 bases between the two ends. Germline V CDR1 and CDR2: MNHEY, SVGAGI. The CDR3 DNA reads TGTGCCACCTTGACAGGATCCTACGAGCAGTACTTC. It is translated as CATLTGSYEQYF.

The rearrangement links TRBV7-9 to TRBJ2-3; TRBD2 agrees at 14 bases. V lost 7 bases and J lost 9; bases outside the gene matches: 21. Germline loops: CDR1 SEHNR, CDR2 FQNEAQ (reference sequence). The CDR3 is 19 residues long. CDR3 protein: CASNRRGPTSGGEPETQYF. DNA for the CDR3: TGTGCCAGCAATCGTCGGGGGCCGACTAGCGGGGGGGAGCCGGAGACGCAGTATTTT.

This chain links TRBV5-1 with TRBJ1-3; perhaps TRBD1 as D (5 bases). V shed 0 bases and J shed 4 bases, with 14 bases lying between them. There are 16 residues in the CDR3. Germline values: CDR1 SGHRS, CDR2 YFSETQ. DNA for the CDR3: TGCGCCAGCAGCTTGGCAGGGCCCCCACTGGGAAACACCATATATTTT. Translated, it gives CASSLAGPPLGNTIYF.

The J gene is TRBJ1-1, the V gene TRBV18, with D tentatively TRBD1 (5 bases). The germline V gene encodes CDR1 KGHSH and CDR2 LQKENI. V was cut by 11 bases and J by 5 bases, with 18 bases left in between. This CDR3 contains 13 residues. CDR3 bases: TGTGCCTCGAAGGGGTCCCAGGAGACTGAAGCTTTCTTT. This gives the protein CASKGSQETEAFF.